The present entry profiles one T cell receptor (beta chain) with its context. The sample originates from a study of blood T cell repertoires in COVID-19. The overall study: Researchers got acute and convalescent COVID-19 samples from the United States, Italy and Spain. Sources were T cells, B-cell-depleted T cells, or PBMCs; the material itself was cDNA or gDNA.

Authors' data handling: Researchers report that nucleated cell counts were estimated from reference gene primer amplification. Sequenced by immunoSEQ multiplex PCR; TCRdb stores in-frame clones only, minus some. V, J and clone size are those of that table, while D and trimming were read from the DNA. The sample consists of about 140,000 clones, around 81% of them appearing once. The germline gives CDR1 MNHEY, CDR2 SVGEGT. V was pared by 5 bases and J by 9 bases, with 8 bases between. The CDR3 consists of 11 residues. The sequence was obtained from an older woman with acute or convalescent COVID-19. Sequenced sample: peripheral blood. J is TRBJ2-1 and V is TRBV6-2 or TRBV6-3; the D is unclear. CDR3 loop: CASSNGVEQFF. The CDR3 nucleotides are TGTGCCAGCAGTAACGGAGTTGAGCAGTTCTTC.